The 12 T cell receptor beta chains below were found in one sample sequenced in a study of T cell repertoires in ileal Crohn's disease. Time point specified: neoterminal ileum biopsy at postoperative endoscopy, about 6 months after surgery. The protocol was immunoSEQ multiplex PCR, while the TCRdb copy is restricted to in-frame clones and leaves out a portion. The sample holds fewer than 15,000 clones, over 70% seen once. Sequenced: ileal tissue. The source of these receptors is an adult with Crohn's disease.

As to this clone: Compared with germline, one end of the junction differs, possibly owing to a read error. The rearrangement links TRBV7-2 to TRBJ2-1; D is ambiguous. The CDR3 contains 15 residues. Germline V gene data show CDR1 as SGHTA and CDR2 as FQGNSA. CDR3 nucleotide sequence: TGTGCCAGCAGCTTAACCTCCCCTTCCTCCAATGAGCAGTTCTTC. It specifies CASSLTSPSSNEQFF.

The chain joins TRBV30 to TRBJ1-1; D is unresolved. This CDR3 has 10 amino acids. Trimming left V 3 bases short and J 7 bases short, with 6 bases between. Germline V gene lookup returns CDR1 GTSNPN and CDR2 SVGIG (reference sequence). The CDR3 coding sequence is TGTGCCTGGAGCCAACATGAAGCTTTCTTT. This sequence encodes CAWSQHEAFF.

The chain joins TRBV6-5 to TRBJ1-5, with D tentatively TRBD1 (5 bases). The CDR3 loop spans 15 amino acids. Per the germline V gene, CDR1 is MNHEY and CDR2 is SVGAGI. The V end was cut by 5 bases, the J end by 0 bases, with 11 bases between. CDR3 region: CASSAGVLSNQPQHF. The CDR3 coding sequence is TGTGCCAGCAGTGCGGGGGTCCTTAGCAATCAGCCCCAGCATTTT.

Regarding this clone: This CDR3 is also generated by other DNA sequences in the sample. The V call is TRBV5-6, the J call TRBJ1-5; tentatively, D is TRBD1 (6 bases). The V end lost 2 bases, the J end lost 5 bases, and 14 bases lay between the germline ends. The CDR3 runs to 15 residues. Germline-derived CDR1 and CDR2 are SGHDT and YYEEEE. The DNA for the CDR3 is TGTGCCAGCAGCTTTGGGCGGGGGGCGGATCAGCCCCAGCATTTT. Protein sequence: CASSFGRGADQPQHF.

The chain joins TRBV30 to TRBJ2-7, with 13 bases matching TRBD2. Germline trimming cut 5 bases from V and 5 bases from J; bases unmatched to any gene: 12. The germline gives CDR1 GTSNPN, CDR2 SVGIG (reference sequence). The CDR3 length is 16 residues. CDR3 amino acids: CAWENLGTSGKNEQYF. CDR3 DNA: TGTGCCTGGGAAAACTTAGGGACTAGCGGGAAGAACGAGCAGTACTTC. The variable domain in full, completed from reference TRBV30 and TRBJ2-7, reads SQTIHQWPATLVQPVGSPLSLECTVEGTSNPNLYWYRQAAGRGLQLLFYSVGIGQISSEVPQNLSASRPQDRQFILSSKKLLLSDSGFYLCAWENLGTSGKNEQYFGPGTRLTVT.

The chain uses TRBV2 and TRBJ1-1, with D hard to call. This CDR3 is 13 amino acids long. Between the trimmed V and J ends, which lost 5 bases and 6 bases, there was a span of 13 bases. Germline V gene data show CDR1 as SNHLY and CDR2 as FYNNEI. The CDR3 region has the DNA TGTGCCAGCAGTATTCCGGATACGGCTGAAGCTTTCTTT. This codes for CASSIPDTAEAFF.

The chain recombines TRBV28 with TRBJ2-5, with 7 bases identical to TRBD1. With V trimmed by 5 bases and J by 1 base, 7 bases remained unmatched. The CDR3 is made up of 15 amino acids. CDR1 and CDR2 from the germline V gene are MDHEN and SYDVKM. CDR3 residues: CASSTGVALQETQYF. CDR3 DNA: TGTGCCAGCAGTACAGGGGTAGCCCTCCAAGAGACCCAGTACTTC.

V gene TRBV5-1 combines with J gene TRBJ2-5; perhaps D is TRBD1 or TRBD2 (5 bases each). This CDR3 is built from 15 residues. V lost 6 bases to trimming and J lost 3 bases, with 18 bases between them. CDR1 is SGHRS, CDR2 YFSETQ, per germline. This chain's CDR3 is CASKPGDVAEETQYF. The CDR3 DNA reads as TGCGCCAGCAAACCTGGGGACGTCGCTGAAGAGACCCAGTACTTC.

This clone was counted between two and nine times. The chain carries TRBV9 and TRBJ2-2, with D hard to call. In germline, CDR1 is SGDLS, CDR2 YYNGEE. Trimming stripped 3 bases from V and 4 bases from J, with 7 bases between. This CDR3 has 13 residues. The CDR3 sequence: CASSGRSTGELFF. In nucleotides, the CDR3 is TGTGCCAGCAGCGGACGGTCCACCGGGGAGCTGTTTTTT. The full variable domain, its missing parts supplied by reference TRBV9 and TRBJ2-2, is DSGVTQTPKHLITATGQRVTLRCSPRSGDLSVYWYQQSLDQGLQFLIQYYNGEERAKGNILERFSAQQFPDLHSELNLSSLELGDSALYFCASSGRSTGELFFGEGSRLTVL.

This chain links TRBV6-5 with TRBJ2-3; 7 nucleotides agree with TRBD1. Trimming cost V 6 bases and J 1 base; bases outside gene matches: 7. This CDR3 is 15 amino acids long. The germline gives CDR1 MNHEY, CDR2 SVGAGI. The CDR3 bases are TGTGCCAGCAGCCGTACAACAGGGGGCACAGATACGCAGTATTTT. Its protein is CASSRTTGGTDTQYF.

The genes are TRBV2 and TRBJ2-5; D gene ambiguous. Germline CDR1 SNHLY, CDR2 FYNNEI. The V and J ends lost 6 bases and 3 bases respectively, with 5 bases between them. The CDR3 extends over 11 amino acids. Here the CDR3 reads CASSAEETQYF. The CDR3 bases are TGTGCCAGCAGCGCCGAAGAGACCCAGTACTTC.

The rearrangement joins TRBV4-3 to TRBJ2-5; D tentatively reads TRBD1 or TRBD2 (6 bases each). CDR3 size: 15 residues. V was shortened by 1 base and J by 2 bases, with 11 bases between the two germline ends. Per germline, CDR1 LGHNA and CDR2 YSLEER. The CDR3 sequence: CASSQVGGLQETQYF. CDR3 bases: TGCGCCAGCAGCCAAGTAGGGGGACTTCAAGAGACCCAGTACTTC.